These T cell receptor beta chains were read from a single sample in a study of cytomegalovirus exposure and HLA in healthy donors. Using immunoSEQ multiplex PCR, the repertoire was profiled, and TCRdb retains in-frame clones only, with some absent. The sample yields about 280,000 clones, 88% seen once. The sample consisted of PBMCs. Receptor source: a woman younger than 30 in good health and CMV-seronegative. Both conserved end residues are part of each CDR3. A D gene is named only where the DNA matches it firmly. For some rows the clone size is stated as once, few or many, or as a class when expanded; others skip it.

J gene | V gene | D gene | clone size | CDR3 protein | CDR3 DNA
TRBJ2-1 | TRBV18 | . | . | CASSPDKSSYNEQFF | TGTGCCAGCTCCCCTGACAAGAGCTCCTACAATGAGCAGTTCTTC
TRBJ2-7 | TRBV7-2 | . | . | CASSLTSYEQYF | TGTGCCAGCAGCCTCACTTCCTACGAGCAGTACTTC
TRBJ2-3 | TRBV11-2 | . | . | CASSLEGRFTDTQYF | TGTGCCAGCAGCTTAGAGGGCAGGTTCACAGATACGCAGTATTTT
TRBJ2-3 | TRBV28 | TRBD2 | . | CASSLDSREAGTDTQYF | TGTGCCAGCAGTTTAGATTCGCGGGAGGCGGGCACAGATACGCAGTATTTT
TRBJ2-1 | TRBV27 | . | . | CASSPTVYNEQFF | TGTGCCAGCAGTCCGACAGTTTACAATGAGCAGTTCTTC
TRBJ2-2 | TRBV5-1 | . | few | CASSFTGSGELFF | TGCGCCAGCAGCTTCACAGGGTCCGGGGAGCTGTTTTTT
TRBJ1-1 | TRBV30 | . | few | CAWSRVGSFTEAFF | TGTGCCTGGAGTCGGGTGGGTAGCTTCACTGAAGCTTTCTTT
TRBJ2-1 | TRBV6-5 | . | . | CASSYDGGNWDEQFF | TGTGCCAGCAGTTACGATGGCGGGAACTGGGATGAGCAGTTCTTC
TRBJ1-5 | TRBV28 | . | . | CASSRVMWNQPQHF | TGTGCCAGCAGTCGGGTCATGTGGAATCAGCCCCAGCATTTT
TRBJ2-3 | TRBV11-2 | TRBD2 | . | CASSWGSGSGPDTQYF | TGTGCCAGCAGCTGGGGAAGCGGGAGCGGGCCAGATACGCAGTATTTT
TRBJ2-7 | TRBV9 | . | few | CASSVASSSYEQYF | TGTGCCAGCAGCGTGGCTAGCAGTTCCTACGAGCAGTACTTC
TRBJ2-7 | TRBV29-1 | . | once | CSVGSGVDEQYF | TGCAGCGTTGGCTCAGGGGTCGACGAGCAGTACTTC
TRBJ2-7 | TRBV2 | . | . | CASKLNSGGPGEQYF | TGTGCCAGCAAGCTGAACTCAGGGGGGCCCGGCGAGCAGTACTTC
TRBJ1-6 | TRBV19 | . | . | CASSQEDTHNSPLHF | TGTGCCAGTAGTCAGGAAGACACTCATAATTCACCCCTCCACTTT
TRBJ2-3 | TRBV10-3 | . | . | CAISGFARSTDTQYF | TGTGCCATCAGTGGTTTTGCGCGAAGTACAGATACGCAGTATTTT
TRBJ1-2 | TRBV5-6 | . | once | CASSLREGLHGYTF | TGTGCCAGCAGCTTGAGGGAGGGTCTACATGGCTACACCTTC
TRBJ1-3 | TRBV28 | TRBD1 | . | CASSLTRDSLGGNTIYF | TGTGCCAGCAGTCTAACCCGGGACAGCCTAGGTGGAAACACCATATATTTT
TRBJ1-6 | TRBV29-1 | TRBD1 | few | CSVEDGLGGGPLHF | TGCAGCGTTGAAGATGGATTAGGGGGCGGCCCCCTCCACTTT
TRBJ2-7 | TRBV7-2 | TRBD2 | . | CASSLRDPLAGDYEQYF | TGTGCCAGCAGCTTACGTGATCCACTAGCGGGGGACTACGAGCAGTACTTC
TRBJ2-5 | TRBV5-6 | TRBD2 | . | CASSGRGLAADQETQYF | TGTGCCAGCAGCGGGCGGGGACTAGCGGCTGATCAAGAGACCCAGTACTTC
TRBJ2-3 | TRBV18 | TRBD2 | . | CASSPLAGGTTDTQYF | TGTGCCAGCTCACCACTCGCGGGAGGGACCACAGATACGCAGTATTTT
TRBJ2-2 | TRBV5-1 | . | . | CASSVHSLGRGELFF | TGCGCCAGCAGCGTCCATAGTCTAGGCCGGGGGGAGCTGTTTTTT
TRBJ1-2 | TRBV7-4 | . | once | CASSLAGGRNVNRSKGYGYTF | TGTGCCAGCAGCTTAGCGGGGGGACGGAACGTAAACCGATCGAAAGGGTACGGCTACACCTTC
TRBJ2-5 | TRBV19 | . | . | CASNKGQQETQYF | TGTGCCAGCAATAAAGGACAACAAGAGACCCAGTACTTC
TRBJ1-5 | TRBV28 | . | once | CASSLGRSNQPQHF | TGTGCCAGCAGTTTAGGTCGGAGCAATCAGCCCCAGCATTTT
TRBJ2-5 | TRBV4-1 | . | once | CASTFQTGEGETQYF | TGCGCCAGCACCTTCCAGACGGGGGAAGGAGAGACCCAGTACTTC
TRBJ2-1 | TRBV14 | TRBD2 | . | CASSPWTSGTYNEQFF | TGTGCCAGCAGCCCGTGGACTAGCGGTACCTACAATGAGCAGTTCTTC
TRBJ1-4 | TRBV9 | . | . | CASSQGGSFAEKLFF | TGTGCCAGCAGCCAGGGCGGGAGTTTCGCCGAAAAACTGTTTTTT
TRBJ1-5 | TRBV2 | . | . | CASSEAARRGRNQPQHF | TGTGCCAGCAGTGAAGCTGCGCGCAGGGGACGCAATCAGCCCCAGCATTTT
TRBJ2-2 | TRBV28 | . | once | CASSQSLPNTGELFF | TGTGCCAGCAGTCAAAGCCTCCCGAACACCGGGGAGCTGTTTTTT
TRBJ2-5 | TRBV7-2 | . | . | CASSPGTYQETQYF | TGTGCCAGCAGCCCTGGGACTTATCAAGAGACCCAGTACTTC
TRBJ2-1 | TRBV7-2 | TRBD2 | . | CASSYTSGSFDEQFF | TGTGCCAGCAGCTATACTAGCGGGAGTTTCGATGAGCAGTTCTTC
TRBJ2-1 | TRBV11-2 | TRBD2 | . | CASSLGAGGFNEQFF | TGTGCCAGCAGCTTAGGGGCGGGAGGGTTCAATGAGCAGTTCTTC
TRBJ2-7 | TRBV6-5 | . | . | CASSSRGAAYEQYF | TGTGCCAGCAGTTCGCGCGGAGCAGCCTACGAGCAGTACTTC
TRBJ1-2 | TRBV4-3 | . | . | CASSPRRELDGYTF | TGCGCCAGCAGCCCCAGGCGGGAATTGGATGGCTACACCTTC
TRBJ2-1 | TRBV10-2 | . | . | CASRVLALNEQFF | TGCGCCAGCAGGGTTCTAGCGTTGAATGAGCAGTTCTTC
TRBJ1-4 | TRBV28 | . | . | CASSSPTYEKLFF | TGTGCCAGCAGTTCCCCTACCTACGAAAAACTGTTTTTT
TRBJ1-4 | TRBV7-7 | . | . | CASSLNEKLFF | TGTGCCAGCAGCCTTAATGAAAAACTGTTTTTT
TRBJ1-2 | TRBV5-4 | . | . | CASSHYRSPYGYTF | TGTGCCAGCAGCCATTACAGGAGCCCCTATGGCTACACCTTC
TRBJ1-2 | TRBV6-5 | . | . | CASIGRQGNYGYTF | TGTGCCAGCATAGGGCGGCAGGGTAATTATGGCTACACCTTC
TRBJ1-5 | TRBV5-1 | TRBD1 | . | CASSSEPGGHYSNQPQHF | TGCGCCAGCAGCTCCGAACCAGGGGGCCACTATAGCAATCAGCCCCAGCATTTT
TRBJ2-7 | TRBV18 | TRBD2 | . | CASSPPYAGGGYEQYF | TGTGCCAGCTCACCACCGTATGCGGGAGGGGGGTACGAGCAGTACTTC
TRBJ2-7 | TRBV6-6 | TRBD1 | . | CASNGQGAGEQYF | TGTGCCAGCAACGGACAGGGGGCAGGGGAGCAGTACTTC
TRBJ1-1 | TRBV30 | . | . | CAWELNTEAFF | TGTGCCTGGGAGCTGAACACTGAAGCTTTCTTT
TRBJ1-5 | TRBV5-1 | . | . | CASSEGGSLYSNQPQHF | TGCGCCAGCAGCGAGGGAGGGAGCCTCTATAGCAATCAGCCCCAGCATTTT
TRBJ2-3 | TRBV4-2 | TRBD2 | . | CASSQTVAGGQDTQYF | TGTGCCAGCAGCCAGACCGTAGCGGGAGGTCAAGATACGCAGTATTTT
TRBJ2-5 | TRBV4-1 | TRBD1 | . | CASSDGQGWETQYF | TGCGCCAGCAGCGACGGACAGGGATGGGAGACCCAGTACTTC
TRBJ1-5 | TRBV7-8 | TRBD1 | . | CASSARPGTVNQPQHF | TGTGCCAGCAGCGCAAGACCGGGGACAGTCAATCAGCCCCAGCATTTT
TRBJ1-1 | TRBV29-1 | . | . | CSVARRDRTEAFF | TGCAGCGTGGCGAGGCGGGATCGCACTGAAGCTTTCTTT
TRBJ1-1 | TRBV27 | TRBD1 | . | CASSSNFWTGTTEAFF | TGTGCCAGCAGTTCGAACTTCTGGACAGGGACCACTGAAGCTTTCTTT
TRBJ1-5 | TRBV2 | . | . | CASSEETGSQHF | TGTGCCAGCAGTGAAGAGACCGGGTCCCAGCATTTT
TRBJ1-5 | TRBV7-9 | . | . | CASSSSDSNQPQHF | TGTGCCAGCAGCTCATCAGATAGCAATCAGCCCCAGCATTTT
TRBJ2-7 | TRBV11-2 | TRBD2 | . | CASSPSGRGYEQYF | TGTGCCAGCAGCCCAAGCGGGAGGGGGTACGAGCAGTACTTC
TRBJ2-1 | TRBV28 | . | few | CATQDWREFF | TGTGCCACCCAGGACTGGCGAGAGTTCTTC
TRBJ2-7 | TRBV28 | . | . | CASRTGISSYEQYF | TGTGCCAGCCGAACGGGTATTTCGTCCTACGAGCAGTACTTC
TRBJ1-2 | TRBV5-1 | . | . | CASSLGGRPGVYGYTF | TGCGCCAGCAGCTTGGGGGGCAGGCCTGGGGTCTATGGCTACACCTTC
TRBJ2-5 | TRBV6-5 | . | . | CASRTLARETQYF | TGTGCCAGCAGGACCCTAGCGAGGGAGACCCAGTACTTC